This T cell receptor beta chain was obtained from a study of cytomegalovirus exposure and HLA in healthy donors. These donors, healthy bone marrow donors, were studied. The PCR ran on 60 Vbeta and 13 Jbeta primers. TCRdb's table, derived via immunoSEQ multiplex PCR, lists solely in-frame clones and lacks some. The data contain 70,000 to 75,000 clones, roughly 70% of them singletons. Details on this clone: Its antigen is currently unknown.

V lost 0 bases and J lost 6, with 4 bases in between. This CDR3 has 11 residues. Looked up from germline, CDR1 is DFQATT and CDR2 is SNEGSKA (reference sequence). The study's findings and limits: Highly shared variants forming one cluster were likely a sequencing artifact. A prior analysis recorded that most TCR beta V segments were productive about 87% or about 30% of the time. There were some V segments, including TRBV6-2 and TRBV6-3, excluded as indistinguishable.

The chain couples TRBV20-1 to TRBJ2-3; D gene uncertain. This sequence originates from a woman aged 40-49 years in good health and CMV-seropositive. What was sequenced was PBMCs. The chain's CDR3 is CSARDLDTQYF. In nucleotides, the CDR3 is TGCAGTGCTAGAGATCTCGATACGCAGTATTTT.